Described below is a single T cell receptor (beta chain) sequence and its context. The antigen is unknown. Sequencing was performed with immunoSEQ multiplex PCR; in TCRdb, only in-frame clones are kept and a portion is missing. The data contain over 450,000 clones, about nine tenths of them singletons. As for treatment: around 19 received Ad26.COV2.S at low or high dose, single or two shots; about 5 received placebo; per-sample allocation not given. On day 63 after the first injection, vaccine and placebo recipients gave samples. The data originate from a study of Ad26.COV2.S vaccination and SARS-CoV-2 variants. Study-level background: Intramuscular Ad26.COV2.S doses were given once or twice, 56 days apart.

Findings and limits, study-wide: Once vaccination had occurred, spike-specific CD8+ and CD4+ T cell responses reportedly showed substantial breadth. Possibly, TCR breadth and depth analyses underestimated total T cell responses.

The material sequenced was peripheral blood, taken in a trial of Ad26.COV2.S vaccine versus placebo. The clonotype comes from a person between 18 and 60 years old who received the Ad26.COV2.S COVID-19 vaccine or a placebo.

CDR3 in DNA: TGCGCCAGCAGCCAAGATCGACAGGGCCCCAATCAGCCCCAGCATTTT. Amino acids: CASSQDRQGPNQPQHF. This chain uses TRBV4-1 with TRBJ1-5; 7 nucleotides line up with TRBD1. CDR3 length: 16 amino acids. CDR1 MGHRA and CDR2 YSYEKL come from the germline V gene. The V and J ends lost 0 bases and 3 bases, in that order; junction bases with no gene match: 5.